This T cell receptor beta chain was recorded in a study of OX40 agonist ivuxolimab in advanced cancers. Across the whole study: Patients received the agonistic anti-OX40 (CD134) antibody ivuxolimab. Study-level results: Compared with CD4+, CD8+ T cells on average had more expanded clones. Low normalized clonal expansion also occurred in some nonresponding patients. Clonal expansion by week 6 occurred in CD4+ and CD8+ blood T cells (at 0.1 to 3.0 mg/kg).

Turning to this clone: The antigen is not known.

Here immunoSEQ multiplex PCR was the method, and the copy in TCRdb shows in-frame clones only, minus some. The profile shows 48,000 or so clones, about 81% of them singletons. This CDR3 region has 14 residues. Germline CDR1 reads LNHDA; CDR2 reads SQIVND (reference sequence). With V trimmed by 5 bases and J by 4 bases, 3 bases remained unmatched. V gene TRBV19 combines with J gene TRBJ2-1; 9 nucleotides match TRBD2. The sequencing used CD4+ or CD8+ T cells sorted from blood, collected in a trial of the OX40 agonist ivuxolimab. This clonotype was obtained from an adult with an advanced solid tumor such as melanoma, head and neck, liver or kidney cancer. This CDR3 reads CASSPLAGYNEQFF. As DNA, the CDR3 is TGTGCCAGTAGTCCGCTAGCGGGGTACAATGAGCAGTTCTTC.